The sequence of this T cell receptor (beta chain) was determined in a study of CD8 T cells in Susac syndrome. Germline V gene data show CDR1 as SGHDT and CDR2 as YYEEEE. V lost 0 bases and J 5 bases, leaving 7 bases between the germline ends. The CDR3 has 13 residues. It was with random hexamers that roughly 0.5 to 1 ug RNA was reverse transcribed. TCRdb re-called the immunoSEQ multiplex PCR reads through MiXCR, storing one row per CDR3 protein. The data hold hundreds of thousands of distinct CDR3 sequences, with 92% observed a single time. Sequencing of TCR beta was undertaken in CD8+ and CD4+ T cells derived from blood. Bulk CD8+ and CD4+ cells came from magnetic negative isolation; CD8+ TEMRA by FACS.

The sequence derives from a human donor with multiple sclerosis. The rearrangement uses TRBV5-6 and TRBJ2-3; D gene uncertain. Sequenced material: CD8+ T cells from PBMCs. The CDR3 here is CASSLVPRDTQYF. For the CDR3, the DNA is TGTGCCAGCAGCTTGGTCCCACGAGATACGCAGTATTTT.